This T cell receptor beta chain was profiled in a study of blood T cell repertoires in COVID-19 (dated by TCRdb to about 2020). Background on the whole study: Collaborator samples came from the United States, Italy and Spain and covered acute and convalescent phases of COVID-19. The prospective study material was composed of cDNA or gDNA derived from T cells, B-cell-depleted T cells, or PBMCs. The dataset comprised deeply sampled blood TCRbeta repertoires from subjects exposed to, actively infected with, or recovered from COVID-19. The repertoires were released in a freely available public database intended as a resource for research on the immune response to SARS-CoV-2. The samples were drawn from two sources: the first 160 participants of the ongoing ImmuneRACE study, and 1,000 to 1,500 subjects contributed by 6 global collaborators. The sample metadata nearly always contained a de-identified subject ID, COVID-19 status, age in years and sex. Where HLA class I and class II types were available, the types were taken from metadata supplied by the sample provider, not from assay-based typing. Paper-wide results and their limitations: The amount of clinical and demographic metadata varied by source and participant and was provided uncurated.

Collaborating institutions collected whole blood in K2EDTA tubes following their own protocols. Collaborator samples were shipped for TCRbeta analysis as frozen whole blood, isolated PBMCs, or DNA extracted from either sample type. TCRbeta CDR3 regions were amplified from genomic DNA by means of the immunoSEQ Assay, a bias-controlled multiplex PCR. The paper's data handling went like this. Nucleated cell counts per sample were estimated from amplification of reference gene primers within the assay. To quantify the absolute abundance of each unique TCRbeta CDR3 rearrangement, sequence reads were collapsed and filtered. For each sample, productive Simpson clonality was calculated as the square root of Simpson's diversity index across productive rearrangements. TCRdb provides this immuneACCESS table in a form limited to in-frame rearrangements. Some clones are lacking; in checked studies, under half of them reflect an unresolved V gene, and why the rest are absent is not known. V and J calls and clone size follow that table, whereas D and trimming were derived from the DNA. This sample has some 100,000 clones in its table, and roughly nine tenths of those were observed once. The ten largest clones add up to roughly a sixth of the sample.

Points on this clone: The specificity of this receptor is unknown. Base qualities are not at hand, and no much larger clone is one base apart.

From the cysteine up to the phenylalanine, the CDR3 has a length of 16 residues. Only CDR3 DNA is held: 48 bases, read in frame from base 1. Reading the germline V gene (reference sequence) gives CDR1 SGHKS and CDR2 YYEKEE. Germline trimming amounts to 1 base on V and 3 bases on J, with 4 as the count of junction bases outside the gene matches. This sequence was found in a man in his fifties with acute or convalescent COVID-19. The chain joins TRBV5-5 to TRBJ1-4; the central 9 bases match TRBD1. Sequencing was performed on peripheral blood. The CDR3 protein: CASSLLQGAANEKLFF. The nucleotide sequence reads TGTGCCAGCAGCTTGTTACAGGGGGCGGCTAATGAAAAACTGTTTTTT.